This TCR beta chain was recovered during a study of molecular identifiers for immune sequencing clone quantification. General study points: Reportedly, one cell's Jurkat TCR RNA was detected within 1,200,000 naive CD8 cells.

This clonotype was picked up many times. Its antigen remains unidentified. TCRdb re-analysed the PCR reads in MiXCR, keeping a single row per CDR3 protein. The sample holds about 640,000 distinct CDR3 sequences, about 20% seen once. Germline V gives CDR1 GTSNPN, CDR2 SVGIG (reference sequence). The trim removed 5 bases at V and 2 bases at J, leaving 6 bases unmatched. The length of the CDR3 is 14 residues. The V gene is TRBV30, the J gene TRBJ2-3; the match to TRBD2 covers 8 bases. This receptor was obtained from a human donor in good health. Some libraries in this study had Jurkat cell RNA spiked in. Material for sequencing was naive CD8+ T cells from blood, with Jurkat cell RNA spiked in. This sample's subset: FACS-sorted CD8+CD4-CCR7+CD45RA+ naive T cells. The CDR3 sequence is CAWELAGTTDTQYF. CDR3 DNA sequence: TGTGCCTGGGAATTAGCGGGAACCACAGATACGCAGTATTTT. The complete variable domain, with remaining parts taken from reference TRBV30 and TRBJ2-3, reads SQTIHQWPATLVQPVGSPLSLECTVEGTSNPNLYWYRQAAGRGLQLLFYSVGIGQISSEVPQNLSASRPQDRQFILSSKKLLLSDSGFYLCAWELAGTTDTQYFGPGTRLTVL.